This T cell receptor beta chain was profiled in a study of cytomegalovirus exposure and HLA in healthy donors. General study points: Later analysis associated a missense DCLRE1C variant with TCR beta V- and J-gene trimming. It was assumed in the presence/absence analyses that sequencing depth was roughly uniform across donors.

A multiplex PCR was run with 60 Vbeta primers and 13 Jbeta primers. Sequencing used immunoSEQ multiplex PCR; TCRdb keeps in-frame clones, though not all of them. The top ten clones hold approximately 2.5% of a sample with approximately 150,000 clones, more than 75% of them seen once. With respect to this clone: Its antigen is as yet unknown.

The sequenced sample consisted of PBMCs. This TCR was recovered from a man aged 30 to 39 in good health and CMV-seropositive.

CDR3 protein: CASSTRRALNNEQFF. The CDR3 DNA follows: TGTGCCAGCAGCACGCGGAGGGCCCTAAACAATGAGCAGTTCTTC. This sequence joins TRBV7-8 and TRBJ2-1; D perhaps matches TRBD2 (6 bases). Germline values: CDR1 SGHVS, CDR2 FQNEAQ. The CDR3 runs to 15 residues. V was pared by 5 bases and J by 5 bases, with 16 bases between.